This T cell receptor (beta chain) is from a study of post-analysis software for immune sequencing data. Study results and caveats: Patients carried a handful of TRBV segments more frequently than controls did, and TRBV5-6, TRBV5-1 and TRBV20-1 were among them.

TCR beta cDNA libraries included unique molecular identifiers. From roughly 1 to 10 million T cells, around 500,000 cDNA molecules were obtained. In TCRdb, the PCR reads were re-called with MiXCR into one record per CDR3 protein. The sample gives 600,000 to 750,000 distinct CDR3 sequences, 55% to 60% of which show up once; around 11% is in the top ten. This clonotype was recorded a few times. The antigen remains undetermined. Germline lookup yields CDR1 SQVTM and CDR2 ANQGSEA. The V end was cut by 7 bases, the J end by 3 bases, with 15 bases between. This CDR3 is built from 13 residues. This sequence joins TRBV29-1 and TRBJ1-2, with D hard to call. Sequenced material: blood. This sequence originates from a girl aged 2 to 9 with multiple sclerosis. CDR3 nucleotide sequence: TGCAGCGCGAGTAGAGGGAACGACTATGGCTACACCTTC. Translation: CSASRGNDYGYTF.